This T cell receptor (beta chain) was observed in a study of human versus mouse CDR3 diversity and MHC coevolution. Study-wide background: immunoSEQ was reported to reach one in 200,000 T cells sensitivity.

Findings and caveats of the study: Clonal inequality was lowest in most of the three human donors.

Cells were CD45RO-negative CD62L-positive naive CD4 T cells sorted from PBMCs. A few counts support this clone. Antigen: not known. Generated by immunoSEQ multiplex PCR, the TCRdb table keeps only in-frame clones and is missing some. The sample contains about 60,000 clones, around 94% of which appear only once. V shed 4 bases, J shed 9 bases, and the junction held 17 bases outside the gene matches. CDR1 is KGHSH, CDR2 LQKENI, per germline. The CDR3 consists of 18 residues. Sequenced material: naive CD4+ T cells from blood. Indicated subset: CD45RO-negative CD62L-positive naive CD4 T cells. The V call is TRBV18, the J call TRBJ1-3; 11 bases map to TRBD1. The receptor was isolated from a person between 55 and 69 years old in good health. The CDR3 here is CASSLDRGLTGPGGTIYF. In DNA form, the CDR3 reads TGTGCCAGCTCACTGGACAGGGGGCTCACGGGACCTGGTGGCACCATATATTTT.